The next 5 T cell receptor beta chains were all read from a single sample in a study of T-cell reconstitution after alpha-beta-depleted transplantation in children. TCRbeta library preparation incorporated unique molecular identifiers. TCRdb processed the PCR reads anew with MiXCR; each CDR3 protein has one entry. The table shows about 980,000 distinct CDR3 sequences, with roughly 31% occurring only once. The material sequenced was PBMCs, mostly from graft donor cells, taken 360 days after TCRalphabeta/CD19-depleted stem cell transplant. These receptors were collected from a boy in the first two years of life who had a stem cell transplant for SCID, so the T cells may come from the graft donor.

The CDR3 sequence is CASSYDLTQASYNEQFF. CDR3 nucleotide sequence: TGTGCCAGCAGTTACGACCTCACACAGGCTTCCTACAATGAGCAGTTCTTC. This chain uses TRBV6-5 with TRBJ2-1; D might be TRBD1 (5 bases). Germline V gene data show CDR1 as MNHEY and CDR2 as SVGAGI. The CDR3 sequence is 17 residues long. V gave up 2 bases and J gave up 1 base, with 15 bases separating them.

This clonotype turned up a few times. The J gene is TRBJ2-6, the V gene TRBV5-1; D could derive from TRBD1 or TRBD2 (7 bases each). V gave up 6 bases and J gave up 0 bases, with 19 bases separating them. The CDR3 runs to 18 residues. Per germline, CDR1 SGHRS and CDR2 YFSETQ. CDR3 nucleotide sequence: TGCGCCAGCAAGAGGGGAGGGGGCGCACTCTCTGGGGCCAACGTCCTGACTTTC. This sequence encodes CASKRGGGALSGANVLTF.

This clonotype was detected only a few times. This chain links TRBV6-5 with TRBJ1-1, with D maybe TRBD1 (6 bases). Deletions cut 6 bases from V and 0 bases from J, with 14 bases between. In germline, CDR1 is MNHEY, CDR2 SVGAGI. The CDR3 consists of 15 residues. In DNA, the CDR3 is TGTGCCAGCAGGGGGGGGACAAGTCTGAACACTGAAGCTTTCTTT. Protein sequence: CASRGGTSLNTEAFF.

V gene TRBV5-1 combines with J gene TRBJ2-3, with 9 nucleotides matching TRBD1. V lost 1 base, J lost 1 base, and 7 bases stayed unmatched. Germline lookup yields CDR1 SGHRS and CDR2 YFSETQ. The CDR3 is 17 residues long. Here the CDR3 reads CASSLLGQGPGTDTQYF. DNA for the CDR3: TGCGCCAGCAGCTTGTTGGGACAGGGTCCGGGCACAGATACGCAGTATTTT.

This chain links TRBV20-1 with TRBJ2-5; D might be TRBD2 (7 bases). V gave up 0 bases and J gave up 4 bases, with 9 bases separating them. CDR1 is DFQATT and CDR2 is SNEGSKA in the germline V gene (reference sequence). The CDR3 is made up of 13 amino acids. The CDR3 sequence is CSARDGGRETQYF. DNA of the CDR3: TGCAGTGCTAGAGACGGGGGGCGAGAGACCCAGTACTTC.